The source of this TCR beta chain is a study of CD8 T cells in ankylosing spondylitis. Overall study results and limits: Within ankylosing spondylitis blood, a TCR beta motif made up of several highly homologous variants appeared to be characteristic.

The CDR3 has 12 residues. The V gene lost 8 bases and the J gene lost 7 bases, with 15 bases spanning the gap. Germline V lookup: CDR1 SQVTM, CDR2 ANQGSEA. TCRdb recomputed calls from the 5' RACE reads with MiXCR, one row per CDR3 protein. This sample carries about 340,000 distinct CDR3 sequences, roughly 8% of them seen once, and the ten largest clones take roughly 15%. This clonotype appeared many times. Its antigen is undetermined. This receptor was taken from a male donor with ankylosing spondylitis. Sequencing used blood, either unsorted or a sorted T cell fraction (not recorded which). This chain joins TRBV29-1 and TRBJ2-1, with D possibly matching TRBD1 (6 bases). The CDR3 nucleotides read TGCAGCCCCGACAGGCAGGGAAATGAGCAGTTCTTC. Its protein product is CSPDRQGNEQFF.